The T cell receptor beta chain under discussion was sequenced for a study of cytomegalovirus exposure and HLA in healthy donors. Points from the study as a whole: Reports state that TCR beta sequences accurately predicted most subjects' HLA-A and HLA-B alleles.

As for this clone: What it recognizes is unknown.

Primers included in the PCR were 60 Vbeta and 13 Jbeta primers. Clones were read by immunoSEQ multiplex PCR, and TCRdb kept only the in-frame ones, dropping some. The data contain 81,000 or so clones, 77% of them seen just once; the ten biggest clones take up 2.5% to 3%. The CDR3 spans 16 residues. The ends lost 0 bases at V and 4 bases at J; junction bases unmatched: 5. Germline V CDR1 and CDR2: SGHRS, YFSETQ. The TCR originated in a man aged 45-60 years in good health and CMV-seropositive. The specimen sequenced was PBMCs. The chain joins TRBV5-1 to TRBJ2-2; TRBD2 aligns across 8 bases. CDR3: CASSLAGGGPTGELFF. The CDR3 DNA reads TGCGCCAGCAGCTTGGCCGGCGGGGGGCCCACCGGGGAGCTGTTTTTT.